A selection of T cell receptor beta chains follows, all from one sample in a study of monozygotic twins with cystic fibrosis. Clones were read by immunoSEQ multiplex PCR, and TCRdb kept only the in-frame ones, dropping some. This table has roughly 23,000 clones, 80% to 90% appearing once. Input material: blood. These receptors all come from a woman between 25 and 40 years old with cystic fibrosis. Both conserved end residues are part of each CDR3. A D gene is named only where the DNA matches it firmly. Clone size is shown for a subset of rows, as once, few, many or a class of expanded clone.

cdr3_nt: TGTGCCAGCAACCCGGGTCACCCGGACGCAGATACGCAGTATTTT
cdr3_aa: CASNPGHPDADTQYF
v_call: TRBV21-1
j_call: TRBJ2-3
clone_size: NA
d_call: NA

cdr3_nt: TGTGCCAGTAGTATAGAAGCAGGGATGACTGAAGCTTTCTTT
cdr3_aa: CASSIEAGMTEAFF
v_call: TRBV19
j_call: TRBJ1-1
clone_size: once
d_call: NA

cdr3_nt: TGTGCCAGCAGCCCGGGCGGCGGGGGTAAAGATACGCAGTATTTT
cdr3_aa: CASSPGGGGKDTQYF
v_call: TRBV7-2
j_call: TRBJ2-3
clone_size: NA
d_call: TRBD2

cdr3_nt: TGTGCCAGCAGCTTTGGGGAGTACGAAGCTTCACCCCTCCACTTT
cdr3_aa: CASSFGEYEASPLHF
v_call: TRBV7-2
j_call: TRBJ1-6
clone_size: few
d_call: NA

cdr3_nt: TGTGCCAGCAGTTTCGGTTCTAGCACAGATACGCAGTATTTT
cdr3_aa: CASSFGSSTDTQYF
v_call: TRBV6-5
j_call: TRBJ2-3
clone_size: NA
d_call: NA

cdr3_nt: TGCAGCGTTGAAGTAGGGAAGGGACCCTCTTTGAACACTGAAGCTTTCTTT
cdr3_aa: CSVEVGKGPSLNTEAFF
v_call: TRBV29-1
j_call: TRBJ1-1
clone_size: once
d_call: NA

cdr3_nt: TGTGCCAGCAGCTCGTTGGACGGCGCTGATTACACCGGGGAGCTGTTTTTT
cdr3_aa: CASSSLDGADYTGELFF
v_call: TRBV7-9
j_call: TRBJ2-2
clone_size: NA
d_call: NA

cdr3_nt: TGTGCCAGTAGTATGGCGGGACAGAGCTACGAGCAGTACTTC
cdr3_aa: CASSMAGQSYEQYF
v_call: TRBV19
j_call: TRBJ2-7
clone_size: NA
d_call: NA

cdr3_nt: TGTGCCAGCAGCCCGAGGACTAGCGGGGGTCGATACTACAATGAGCAGTTCTTC
cdr3_aa: CASSPRTSGGRYYNEQFF
v_call: TRBV9
j_call: TRBJ2-1
clone_size: NA
d_call: TRBD2

cdr3_nt: TGTGCCAGCAGCCTAGCGGGGATGGAGGAGACCCAGTACTTC
cdr3_aa: CASSLAGMEETQYF
v_call: TRBV5-4
j_call: TRBJ2-5
clone_size: NA
d_call: TRBD2

cdr3_nt: TGTGCCAGCAGTGAGGGACAGCTCTCTGGAAACACCATATATTTT
cdr3_aa: CASSEGQLSGNTIYF
v_call: TRBV6-4
j_call: TRBJ1-3
clone_size: NA
d_call: TRBD1

cdr3_nt: TGTGCCAGCAGCTCAGAACGGGACACCCGATTATATGGCTACACCTTC
cdr3_aa: CASSSERDTRLYGYTF
v_call: TRBV5-4
j_call: TRBJ1-2
clone_size: NA
d_call: NA

cdr3_nt: TGTGCCAGCAGCTTCTCAGGCACAGCACTTTATGAAAAACTGTTTTTT
cdr3_aa: CASSFSGTALYEKLFF
v_call: TRBV7-2
j_call: TRBJ1-4
clone_size: NA
d_call: NA

cdr3_nt: TGTGCCAGCAGTTGGGGCGGGGGGGCTAGCTCCTACGAGCAGTACTTC
cdr3_aa: CASSWGGGASSYEQYF
v_call: TRBV6-5
j_call: TRBJ2-7
clone_size: NA
d_call: TRBD2

cdr3_nt: TGTGCCAGCAGTTTATCGATCACAGGCCTATTTGGCGGCTACACCTTC
cdr3_aa: CASSLSITGLFGGYTF
v_call: TRBV27
j_call: TRBJ1-2
clone_size: few
d_call: NA

cdr3_nt: TGTGCCATCGGTCCCGGGGCGATCGATGGCTACACCTTC
cdr3_aa: CAIGPGAIDGYTF
v_call: TRBV10-3
j_call: TRBJ1-2
clone_size: few
d_call: NA

cdr3_nt: TGTGCCAGCAGCCCTGGAGATCAGCCCCAGCATTTT
cdr3_aa: CASSPGDQPQHF
v_call: TRBV7-9
j_call: TRBJ1-5
clone_size: few
d_call: NA